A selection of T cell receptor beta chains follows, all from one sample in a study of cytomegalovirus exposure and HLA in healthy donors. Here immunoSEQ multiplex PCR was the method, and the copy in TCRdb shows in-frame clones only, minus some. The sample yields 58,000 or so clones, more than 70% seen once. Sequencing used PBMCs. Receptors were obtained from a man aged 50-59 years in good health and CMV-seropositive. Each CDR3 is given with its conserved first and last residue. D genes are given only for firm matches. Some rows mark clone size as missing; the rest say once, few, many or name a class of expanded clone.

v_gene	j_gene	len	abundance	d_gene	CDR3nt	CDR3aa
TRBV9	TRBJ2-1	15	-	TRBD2	TGTGCCAGCAGCCCAAGCGGGGACCCCTACAATGAGCAGTTCTTC	CASSPSGDPYNEQFF
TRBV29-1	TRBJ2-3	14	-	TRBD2	TGCAGCGTTTTGTTTAGCGGGAGTAGAGATACGCAGTATTTT	CSVLFSGSRDTQYF
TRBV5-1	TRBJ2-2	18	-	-	TGCGCCAGCAGCTCCACGTTAGTAGCACGCCCAACTGGTGGGGAGCTGTTTTTT	CASSSTLVARPTGGELFF
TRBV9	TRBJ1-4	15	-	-	TGTGCCAGCAGCGTAGCTCCGGGGGTAAATGAAAAACTGTTTTTT	CASSVAPGVNEKLFF
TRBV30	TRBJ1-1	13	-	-	TGTGCCTGGAGTGTACTTTGGAGCACTGAAGCTTTCTTT	CAWSVLWSTEAFF
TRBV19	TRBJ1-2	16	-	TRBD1	TGTGCCAGTAGTATATTTTCAACAGGGGCCGTCTATGGCTACACCTTC	CASSIFSTGAVYGYTF
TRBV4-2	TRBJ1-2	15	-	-	TGTGCCAGCAGCCAAGACTATCAGGGGACCTATGGCTACACCTTC	CASSQDYQGTYGYTF
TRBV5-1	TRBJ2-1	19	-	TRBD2	TGCGCCAGCAGCTCCCCGGGACTAGCGGGAGGAAGCTCCTACAATGAGCAGTTCTTC	CASSSPGLAGGSSYNEQFF
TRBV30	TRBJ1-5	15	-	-	TGTGCCTGGAGTCGCAAACAGGGTTACAATCAGCCCCAGCATTTT	CAWSRKQGYNQPQHF
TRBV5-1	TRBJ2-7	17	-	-	TGCGCCAGCAGCTCATCCCTAACGGGACACATCTCCTACGAGCAGTACTTC	CASSSSLTGHISYEQYF
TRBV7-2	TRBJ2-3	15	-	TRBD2	TGTGCCAGCAGCTCCGGGACTAGCGGGGGAAATACGCAGTATTTT	CASSSGTSGGNTQYF
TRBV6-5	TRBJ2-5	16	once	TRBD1	TGTGCCAGCAGTTACTCCGCAGGGGGCGTAGGAGAGACCCAGTACTTC	CASSYSAGGVGETQYF
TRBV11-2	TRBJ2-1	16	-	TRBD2	TGTGCCAGCAGGGGACTAGCGGTTAGCTCCTACAATGAGCAGTTCTTC	CASRGLAVSSYNEQFF
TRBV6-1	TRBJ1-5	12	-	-	TGTGCCAGCAGTGAAATATATCAGCCCCAGCATTTT	CASSEIYQPQHF
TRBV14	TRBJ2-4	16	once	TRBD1	TGTGCCAGCAGCCGGCAGACAGGGCGGGCCAAAAACATTCAGTACTTC	CASSRQTGRAKNIQYF
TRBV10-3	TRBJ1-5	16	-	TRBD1	TGTGCCATCAGTACCCCTACAGGGGGCCCCACTCAGCCCCAGCATTTT	CAISTPTGGPTQPQHF
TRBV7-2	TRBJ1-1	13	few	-	TGTGCCAGCAGCTTCCAGGGTATCACTGAAGCTTTCTTT	CASSFQGITEAFF
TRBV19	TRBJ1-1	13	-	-	TGTGCCAGTTCGATGACAGGGAACACTGAAGCTTTCTTT	CASSMTGNTEAFF
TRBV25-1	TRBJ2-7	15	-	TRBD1	TGTGCCAGCAGTGTTTCCGGGACAGGGGGTCTGAAGCAGTACTTC	CASSVSGTGGLKQYF
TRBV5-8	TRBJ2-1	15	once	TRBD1	TGTGCCAGCAGCCGGGGGGACAGGGGTTACAATGAGCAGTTCTTC	CASSRGDRGYNEQFF
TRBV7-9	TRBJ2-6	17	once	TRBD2	TGTGCCAGCAGCCCTGTAGCGGGCTTCTCTGGGGCCAACGTCCTGACTTTC	CASSPVAGFSGANVLTF
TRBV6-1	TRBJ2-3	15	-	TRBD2	TGTGCCAGTCCGACTAGCGGGGGGGCAAGAGATACGCAGTATTTT	CASPTSGGARDTQYF
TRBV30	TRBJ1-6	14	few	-	TGTGCCTGGAGTTACGCCGGGAAGAATTCACCCCTCCACTTT	CAWSYAGKNSPLHF
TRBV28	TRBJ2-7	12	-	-	TGTGCCAGCAGCCCGAGGACCTACGAGCAGTACTTC	CASSPRTYEQYF